The 15 T cell receptor beta chains listed next were all sequenced from one sample in a study of early T cells in non-severe SARS-CoV-2 infection. TCRdb redid the calling of the 5' RACE reads with MiXCR, one entry per CDR3 protein. Of 83,000 or so distinct CDR3 sequences listed, 8.5% to 12% are singletons. The specimen comprised whole blood, sampled at baseline. These receptors were taken from an adult who was a healthcare worker with PCR-confirmed SARS-CoV-2 infection or an uninfected control (not recorded which).

The chain employs TRBV7-9 and TRBJ2-2, with D uncertain. The CDR3 totals 14 residues. Trimming pared 2 bases from V and 6 bases from J, leaving 10 bases between. The V gene's germline CDR1 is SEHNR and CDR2 FQNEAQ (reference sequence). The DNA for the CDR3 is TGTGCCAGCAGCTTAAGCCGGCAGGCCGGGGAGCTGTTTTTT. Translation gives CASSLSRQAGELFF.

The table lists this clonotype with a few counts. The chain combines TRBV5-1 with TRBJ2-3, with 7 positions matching TRBD2. Germline CDR1 reads SGHRS; CDR2 reads YFSETQ. V gave up 3 bases and J gave up 1 base; unmatched junction bases: 5. The CDR3 spans 15 residues. In nucleotides, the CDR3 is TGCGCCAGCAGCTACGCTCTAGCGGGCACAGATACGCAGTATTTT. Its protein is CASSYALAGTDTQYF.

This clonotype was detected many times. The chain is built from TRBV12-3 or TRBV12-4 and TRBJ1-5; no clear D gene. The CDR3 contains 13 residues. V lost 3 bases to trimming and J lost 7 bases, with 10 bases between them. The CDR3 spells CASSFGPDQPQHF. As DNA, the CDR3 is TGTGCCAGCAGTTTTGGGCCGGACCAGCCCCAGCATTTT.

This clonotype occurred a few times. This chain joins TRBV4-1 and TRBJ2-2; 7 positions agree with TRBD2. The CDR3 consists of 13 residues. Germline CDR1 reads MGHRA; CDR2 reads YSYEKL. The V segment lost 6 bases and the J segment 4 bases; nucleotides outside the gene matches: 2. The CDR3 nucleotides are TGCGCCAGCAGAACGGGAGGCACCGGGGAGCTGTTTTTT. Its protein product is CASRTGGTGELFF.

V usage is TRBV15 and J usage is TRBJ2-5, with D perhaps TRBD2 (6 bases). The germline V and J ends were trimmed by 5 bases and 5 bases, with 18 bases remaining between them. Germline V lookup: CDR1 LNHNV, CDR2 YYDKDF (reference sequence). The CDR3 is made up of 15 amino acids. The DNA for the CDR3 is TGTGCCACCAGCTGGAGGGTGGCGCAGGGCGAGACCCAGTACTTC. Protein product: CATSWRVAQGETQYF.

This clonotype was seen only a few times. The CDR3 bases are TGTGCCAGCAGTCATGGACGGACGCTAAATTCACCCCTCCACTTT. It specifies CASSHGRTLNSPLHF. This rearrangement joins TRBV6-1 to TRBJ1-6; D ambiguous. Per the germline V gene, CDR1 is MNHNS and CDR2 is SASEGT. The CDR3 covers 15 residues. Trimming left V 5 bases short and J 7 bases short, with 15 bases between.

The chain is built from TRBV7-9 and TRBJ2-7, with 7 bases that match TRBD1. Germline V CDR1 and CDR2: SEHNR, FQNEAQ (reference sequence). CDR3 size: 15 residues. V shed 5 bases, J shed 0 bases, and the junction held 7 bases outside the gene matches. CDR3 sequence (DNA): TGTGCCAGCAGCGTTGGGACAGTAACCTCCTACGAGCAGTACTTC. Its protein is CASSVGTVTSYEQYF.

The rearrangement uses TRBV7-6 and TRBJ1-5; TRBD1 agrees at 7 bases. V dropped 6 bases and J dropped 3; count of bases not matched to a gene: 8. This CDR3 has 15 amino acids. Germline V gene lookup returns CDR1 SGHVS and CDR2 FNYEAQ. The CDR3 DNA is TGTGCCAGCAGTCGTTACAGGGGCCTCAATCAGCCCCAGCATTTT. Amino acids: CASSRYRGLNQPQHF.

This clonotype was counted at least ten times. The rearrangement uses TRBV29-1 and TRBJ2-3; D call uncertain. The CDR3 consists of 17 residues. Germline V gene lookup returns CDR1 SQVTM and CDR2 ANQGSEA. Trimming cost V 0 bases and J 8 bases, with 24 bases left between them. This chain's CDR3 is CSVEDPRWPTRMGTQYF. In nucleotides, the CDR3 is TGCAGCGTTGAAGATCCTCGGTGGCCTACCCGGATGGGTACGCAGTATTTT.

The chain joins TRBV5-1 to TRBJ2-7, with D unclear. Germline V gene lookup returns CDR1 SGHRS and CDR2 YFSETQ. The CDR3 totals 14 residues. The V end was cut by 6 bases, the J end by 2 bases, with 15 bases between. CDR3 sequence (DNA): TGCGCCAGCAATTATGACCGTCCCACCTACGAGCAGTACTTC. It codes for CASNYDRPTYEQYF.

Ten or more counts support this clonotype. The genes are TRBV20-1 and TRBJ2-7; 9 bases are a match to TRBD2. Germline CDR1 reads DFQATT; CDR2 reads SNEGSKA (reference sequence). V gave up 0 bases and J gave up 12 bases; unmatched junction bases: 9. This CDR3 spans 13 amino acids. The CDR3 DNA is TGCAGTGCTAGAGATCCTAGCGGGAAGGTTCCGTACTTC. This encodes CSARDPSGKVPYF.

This clonotype appeared a few times. The V gene is TRBV7-9, the J gene TRBJ2-5; the D gene could be TRBD1 or TRBD2 (6 bases each). The germline gives CDR1 SEHNR, CDR2 FQNEAQ (reference sequence). The ends were cut back, 5 bases at V and 4 bases at J, with 14 bases in the middle. This CDR3 comprises 14 residues. The CDR3 DNA reads TGTGCCAGCAGCAAACAGGGAGGAAGAGAGACCCAGTACTTC. As protein: CASSKQGGRETQYF.

The chain links TRBV19 to TRBJ1-4, with no clear D. The length of the CDR3 is 12 residues. Germline CDR1 and CDR2: LNHDA and SQIVND (reference sequence). V lost 5 bases and J 11 bases, leaving 12 bases between the germline ends. The CDR3 spells CASSLGGGKLFF. The DNA for the CDR3 is TGTGCCAGTAGTCTAGGAGGAGGTAAACTGTTTTTT.

This chain uses TRBV12-3 or TRBV12-4 with TRBJ2-7; weak D call: TRBD2 (6 bases). The CDR3 spans 15 residues. Trimming removed 0 bases at V and 5 bases at J, with 14 bases between. The CDR3 region is CASSLAATSLDEQYF. The CDR3 DNA is TGTGCCAGCAGTTTAGCTGCGACTAGTCTCGACGAGCAGTACTTC.

The chain links TRBV28 to TRBJ2-2; 9 nucleotides agree with TRBD1. This CDR3 spans 18 amino acids. Per the germline V gene, CDR1 is MDHEN and CDR2 is SYDVKM. V lost 5 bases and J lost 4; bases outside the gene matches: 14. Here the CDR3 reads CASSAPPGQGTPTGELFF. The CDR3 coding sequence is TGTGCCAGCAGTGCCCCCCCGGGACAGGGAACCCCCACCGGGGAGCTGTTTTTT.